This entry concerns a single T cell receptor beta chain. Repertoires were generated with immunoSEQ multiplex PCR, while TCRdb's copy carries only in-frame clones and drops some. The table shows approximately 120,000 clones, with around four fifths occurring only once. V lost 6 bases, J lost 8 bases, and 13 bases stayed unmatched. The CDR3 sequence is 15 residues long. The germline CDR1 and CDR2 sequences are MDHEN and SYDVKM. This sample was included in a study of blood T cell repertoires in COVID-19. The wider study: The United States, Italy and Spain were the sources of the acute and convalescent COVID-19 samples. In each case, the material was cDNA or gDNA derived from T cells, B-cell-depleted T cells, or PBMCs.

The sequence came from a woman in her sixties with acute or convalescent COVID-19. V and J are TRBV28 and TRBJ1-2, with 9 bases aligning to TRBD1. Sequencing was done on a sample of peripheral blood. DNA of the CDR3: TGTGCCAGCAGCGGGGGGGGACAGGGTAGCGGCGGCTACACCTTC. It is translated as CASSGGGQGSGGYTF.